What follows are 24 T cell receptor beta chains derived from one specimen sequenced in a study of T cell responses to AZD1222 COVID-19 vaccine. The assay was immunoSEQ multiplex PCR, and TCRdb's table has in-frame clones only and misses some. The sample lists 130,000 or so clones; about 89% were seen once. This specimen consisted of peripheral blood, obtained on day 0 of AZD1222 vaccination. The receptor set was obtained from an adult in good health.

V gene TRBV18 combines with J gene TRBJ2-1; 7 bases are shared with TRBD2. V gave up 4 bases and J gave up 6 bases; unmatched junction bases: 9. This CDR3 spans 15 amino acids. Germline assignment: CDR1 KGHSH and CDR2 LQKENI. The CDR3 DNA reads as TGTGCCAGCTCACGTGGGGGGGGACTGGCCAATGAGCAGTTCTTC. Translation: CASSRGGGLANEQFF.

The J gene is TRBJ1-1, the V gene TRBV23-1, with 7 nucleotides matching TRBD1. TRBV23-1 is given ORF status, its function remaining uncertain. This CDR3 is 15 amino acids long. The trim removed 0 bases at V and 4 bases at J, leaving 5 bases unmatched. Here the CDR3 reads CASSQSGRGITEAFF. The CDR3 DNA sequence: TGCGCCAGCAGTCAATCGGGCAGGGGGATCACTGAAGCTTTCTTT.

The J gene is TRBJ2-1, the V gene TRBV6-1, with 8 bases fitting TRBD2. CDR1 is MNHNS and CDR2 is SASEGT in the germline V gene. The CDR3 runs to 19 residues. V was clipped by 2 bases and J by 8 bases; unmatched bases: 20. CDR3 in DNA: TGTGCCAGCAGTGAATATGGATATACCGGGACTAGTACGAGGGATGAGCAGTTCTTC. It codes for CASSEYGYTGTSTRDEQFF.

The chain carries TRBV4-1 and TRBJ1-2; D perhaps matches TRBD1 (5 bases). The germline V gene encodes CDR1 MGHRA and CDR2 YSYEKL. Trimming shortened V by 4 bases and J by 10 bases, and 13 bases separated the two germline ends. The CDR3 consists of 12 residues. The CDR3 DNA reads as TGCGCCAGCAGCCCCGAAGGGACCCTCTACACCTTC. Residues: CASSPEGTLYTF.

CDR3 residues: CAGQEGAMSYNEQFF. The CDR3 coding sequence is TGTGCCGGGCAGGAGGGGGCAATGTCGTACAATGAGCAGTTCTTC. J is TRBJ2-1 and V is TRBV30; D may be TRBD1 (7 bases). Germline V gene lookup returns CDR1 GTSNPN and CDR2 SVGIG (reference sequence). Trimming pared 8 bases from V and 4 bases from J, leaving 21 bases between. This CDR3 spans 15 amino acids.

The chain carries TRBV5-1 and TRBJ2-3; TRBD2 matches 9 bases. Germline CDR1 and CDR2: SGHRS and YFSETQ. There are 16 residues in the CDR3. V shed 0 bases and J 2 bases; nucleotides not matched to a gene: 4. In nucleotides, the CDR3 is TGCGCCAGCAGCTTGGAGTTAGCGGGGGCCACAGATACGCAGTATTTT. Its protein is CASSLELAGATDTQYF.

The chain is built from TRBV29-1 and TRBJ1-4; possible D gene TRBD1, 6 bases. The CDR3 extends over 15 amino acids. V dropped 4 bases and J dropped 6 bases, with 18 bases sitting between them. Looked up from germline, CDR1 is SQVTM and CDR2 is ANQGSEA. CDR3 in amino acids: CSVGGGVAGDEKLFF. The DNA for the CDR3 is TGCAGCGTTGGGGGAGGTGTGGCAGGGGATGAAAAACTGTTTTTT. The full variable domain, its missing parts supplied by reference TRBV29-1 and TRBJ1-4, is SAVISQKPSRDICQRGTSLTIQCQVDSQVTMMFWYRQQPGQSLTLIATANQGSEATYESGFVIDKFPISRPNLTFSTLTVSNMSPEDSSIYLCSVGGGVAGDEKLFFGSGTQLSVL.

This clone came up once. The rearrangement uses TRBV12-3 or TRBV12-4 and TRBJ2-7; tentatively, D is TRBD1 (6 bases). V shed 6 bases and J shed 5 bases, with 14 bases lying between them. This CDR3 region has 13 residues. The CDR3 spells CASRLPPGDEQYF. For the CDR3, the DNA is TGTGCCAGCAGGCTTCCCCCAGGGGACGAGCAGTACTTC.

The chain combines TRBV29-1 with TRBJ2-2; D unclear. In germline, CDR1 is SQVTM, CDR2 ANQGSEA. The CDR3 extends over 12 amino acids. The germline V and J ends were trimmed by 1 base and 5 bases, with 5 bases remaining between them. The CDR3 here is CSVEGGTGELFF. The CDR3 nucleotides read TGCAGCGTTGAAGGGGGAACCGGGGAGCTGTTTTTT.

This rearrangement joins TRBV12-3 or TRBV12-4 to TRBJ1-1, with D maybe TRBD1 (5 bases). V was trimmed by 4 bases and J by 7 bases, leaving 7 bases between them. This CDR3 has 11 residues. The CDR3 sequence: CASSSGNEAFF. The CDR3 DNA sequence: TGTGCCAGCAGTTCAGGGAATGAAGCTTTCTTT.

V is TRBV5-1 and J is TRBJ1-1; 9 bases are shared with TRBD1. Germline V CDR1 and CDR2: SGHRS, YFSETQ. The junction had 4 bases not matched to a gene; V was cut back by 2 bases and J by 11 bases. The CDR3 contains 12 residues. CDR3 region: CASSLDRGEAFF. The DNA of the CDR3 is TGCGCCAGCAGCTTAGACAGGGGGGAGGCTTTCTTT.

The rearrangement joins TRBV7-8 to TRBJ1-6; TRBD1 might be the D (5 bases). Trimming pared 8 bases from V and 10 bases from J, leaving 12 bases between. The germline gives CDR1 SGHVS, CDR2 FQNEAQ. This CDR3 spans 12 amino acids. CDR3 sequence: CASLQGRSPLHF. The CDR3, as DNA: TGTGCCAGCCTGCAGGGACGGTCACCCCTCCACTTT.

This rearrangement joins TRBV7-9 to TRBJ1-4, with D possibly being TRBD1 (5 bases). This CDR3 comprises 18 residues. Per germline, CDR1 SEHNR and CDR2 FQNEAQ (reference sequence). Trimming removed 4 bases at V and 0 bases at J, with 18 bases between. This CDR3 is CASSSSRAGAATNEKLFF. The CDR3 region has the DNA TGTGCCAGCAGCTCAAGCCGGGCCGGGGCTGCAACTAATGAAAAACTGTTTTTT.

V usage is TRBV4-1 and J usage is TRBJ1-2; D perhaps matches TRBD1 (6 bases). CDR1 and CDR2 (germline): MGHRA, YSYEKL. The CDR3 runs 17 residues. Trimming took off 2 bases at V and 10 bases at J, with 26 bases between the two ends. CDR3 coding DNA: TGCGCCAGCAGCCAAACGGACAAGACAGGATTCTTTCCCGACTACACCTTC. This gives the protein CASSQTDKTGFFPDYTF.

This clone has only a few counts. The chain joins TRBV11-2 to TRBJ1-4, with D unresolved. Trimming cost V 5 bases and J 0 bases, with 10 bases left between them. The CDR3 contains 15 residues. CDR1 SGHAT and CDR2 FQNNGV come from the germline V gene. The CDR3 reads CASSPRSATNEKLFF. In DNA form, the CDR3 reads TGTGCCAGCAGCCCCCGGAGTGCAACTAATGAAAAACTGTTTTTT.

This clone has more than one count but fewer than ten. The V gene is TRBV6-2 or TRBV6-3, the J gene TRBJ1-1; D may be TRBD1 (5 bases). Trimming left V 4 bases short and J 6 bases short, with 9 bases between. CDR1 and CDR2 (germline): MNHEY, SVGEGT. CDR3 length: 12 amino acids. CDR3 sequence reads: CASSSGQSEAFF. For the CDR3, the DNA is TGTGCCAGCAGTTCGGGGCAGTCTGAAGCTTTCTTT.

In DNA, the CDR3 is TGTGCCAGCAGCTCGTGGACAGGGAAGCAAGAGACCCAGTACTTC. As protein: CASSSWTGKQETQYF. The rearrangement joins TRBV7-9 to TRBJ2-5, with 8 bases that match TRBD1. V gave up 4 bases and J gave up 2 bases; unmatched junction bases: 6. CDR3 length: 15 amino acids. The germline gives CDR1 SEHNR, CDR2 FQNEAQ (reference sequence).

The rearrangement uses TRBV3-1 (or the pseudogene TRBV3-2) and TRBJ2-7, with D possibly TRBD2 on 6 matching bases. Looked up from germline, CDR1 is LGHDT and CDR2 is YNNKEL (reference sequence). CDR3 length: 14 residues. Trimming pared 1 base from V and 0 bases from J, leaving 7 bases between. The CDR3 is CASSQGTISYEQYF. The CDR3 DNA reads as TGTGCCAGCAGCCAAGGGACTATCTCCTACGAGCAGTACTTC.

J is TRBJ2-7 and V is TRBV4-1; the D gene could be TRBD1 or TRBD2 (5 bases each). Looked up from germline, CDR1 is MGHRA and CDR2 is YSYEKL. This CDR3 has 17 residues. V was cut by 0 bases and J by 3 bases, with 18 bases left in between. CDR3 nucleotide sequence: TGCGCCAGCAGCCAAGAGGTGGGGGTCGGATCCAACTACGAGCAGTACTTC. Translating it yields CASSQEVGVGSNYEQYF.

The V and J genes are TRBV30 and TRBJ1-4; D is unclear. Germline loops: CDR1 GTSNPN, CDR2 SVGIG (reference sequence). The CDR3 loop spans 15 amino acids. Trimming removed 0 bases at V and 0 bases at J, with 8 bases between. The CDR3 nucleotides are TGTGCCTGGAGTGTGCAGTCTGCAACTAATGAAAAACTGTTTTTT. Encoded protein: CAWSVQSATNEKLFF.

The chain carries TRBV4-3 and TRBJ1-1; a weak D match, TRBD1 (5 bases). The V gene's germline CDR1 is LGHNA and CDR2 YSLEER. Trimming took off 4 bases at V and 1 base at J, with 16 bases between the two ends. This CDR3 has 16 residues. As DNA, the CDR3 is TGCGCCAGCAGCCCCTCATTTCGACAGCCGAACACTGAAGCTTTCTTT. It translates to CASSPSFRQPNTEAFF.

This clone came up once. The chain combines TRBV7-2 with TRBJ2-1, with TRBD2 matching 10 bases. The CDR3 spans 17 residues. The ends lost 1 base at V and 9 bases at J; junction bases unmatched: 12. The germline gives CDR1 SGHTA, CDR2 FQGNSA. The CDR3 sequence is CASSLGVSSGGAGEQFF. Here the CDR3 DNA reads TGTGCCAGCAGCTTAGGAGTATCGAGCGGGGGGGCAGGTGAGCAGTTCTTC.

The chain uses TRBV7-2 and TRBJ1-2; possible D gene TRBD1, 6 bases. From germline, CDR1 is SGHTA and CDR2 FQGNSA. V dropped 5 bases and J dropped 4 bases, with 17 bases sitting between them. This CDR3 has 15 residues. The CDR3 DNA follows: TGTGCCAGCAGCCCCGTTGGGGGCGGACTCTATGGCTACACCTTC. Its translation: CASSPVGGGLYGYTF.

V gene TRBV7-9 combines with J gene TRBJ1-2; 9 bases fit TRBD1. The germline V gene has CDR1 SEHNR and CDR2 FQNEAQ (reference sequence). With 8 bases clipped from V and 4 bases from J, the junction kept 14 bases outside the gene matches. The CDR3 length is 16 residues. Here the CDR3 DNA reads TGTGCCAGCGCAAAAGTTCCGGGACAGGGCTCCTATGGCTACACCTTC. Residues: CASAKVPGQGSYGYTF.